This TCR beta chain was identified in a study of T cell responses to AZD1222 COVID-19 vaccine (dated by TCRdb to the early 2020s). In the study overall: TCR sequencing was performed for 233 trial participants, of whom about 200 were given two doses of AZD1222 and 26 were given two doses of MenACWY control vaccine. Enrollment into the trials was organized by age into subgroups of 18-55, 56-69 and 70-plus years, and those subgroups contained approximately 160, 26 and 62 TCR-sequenced participants, respectively. The research as a whole found: The 56-69-year group was small, and its depth increase did not reach significance, likely because of low power. Spike-specific TCR breadth and depth rose significantly after two AZD1222 doses compared with day 0 and with MenACWY recipients. Vaccine-associated CD4 TCRs spanned the whole spike protein, with dominant responses in regions 160-218 and 743-854. Conclusions about previously exposed vaccinees are limited because only 6 or 7 AZD1222 recipients were SARS-CoV-2 seropositive at baseline. Because no day 14 peak-response samples were available, repertoires were characterized only after the peak T cell response. Reportedly, close to half of the unique spike-specific TCRs recognized epitopes lying outside the regions that are mutated in the B.1.351 and B.1.1.7 variants. Participants were mostly white British, with more females than males. The authors suggested clonal diversity may have been underestimated.

This clone has more than one count but fewer than ten. Its binding antigen is unknown. Base qualities are missing; no much larger clone stands one base away. The CDR3 regions of human TCRbeta chains were subjected to immunosequencing. Processing in the source paper ran as follows. TCRs in the repertoires were matched against a reference library of SARS-CoV-2-specific TCRs that had been generated with the MIRA antigen-specificity platform. Breadth was defined as the fraction of unique TCRs that were SARS-CoV-2-associated. Depth was defined as the fraction of total T cells that were SARS-CoV-2-associated. Using the MIRA data, every spike-specific TCR was mapped to the spike region that the TCR reacted to and assigned to either a CD4 or a CD8 class. Log10-transformed breadth and depth values were compared by one-way ANOVA with Sidak's multiple comparisons tests. Held by TCRdb, this immuneACCESS table contains in-frame sequences only and omits some clones. Under half of the omission traces to an unresolved V gene where checked; the cause of the rest is unknown. That table furnishes V, J and clone size, whereas the DNA furnished D and trimming. The sample profile shows tens of thousands of clones; more than 65% of them were found once. Together, the top ten hold approximately 22% of the sample.

What the time point label conveys for this sample: baseline before first vaccination. The treatment or condition label for this specimen denotes: meningococcal conjugate vaccine given as trial control. The vaccinee samples were drawn from two UK trials, COV001 and COV002, one of which was a single-blind randomized controlled phase 2/3 trial testing AZD1222 (ChAdOx1 nCoV-19) in healthy adults. For TCRbeta chain sequencing, PBMC samples were collected from trial participants at day 0 and at day 28 after the second dose. The sequenced sample was peripheral blood, obtained on day 0 of MenACWY control vaccination. The TCR comes from an adult in good health.

This receptor carries the CDR3 CASSPDPDINYGYTF. The DNA sequence reads TGCGCCAGCAGCCCTGACCCGGACATTAACTATGGCTACACCTTC. The chain is encoded by TRBV5-1 joined to TRBJ1-2; TRBD1 is perhaps the D gene, given 5 matching bases. The CDR3 covers 15 residues, taking in both the cysteine and the phenylalanine. The DNA shown is the 45-base CDR3, in frame from base 1. V lost 4 bases and J lost 1 base; the stretch between them is 14 bases long. In the germline V gene, CDR1 corresponds to SGHRS and CDR2 to YFSETQ.